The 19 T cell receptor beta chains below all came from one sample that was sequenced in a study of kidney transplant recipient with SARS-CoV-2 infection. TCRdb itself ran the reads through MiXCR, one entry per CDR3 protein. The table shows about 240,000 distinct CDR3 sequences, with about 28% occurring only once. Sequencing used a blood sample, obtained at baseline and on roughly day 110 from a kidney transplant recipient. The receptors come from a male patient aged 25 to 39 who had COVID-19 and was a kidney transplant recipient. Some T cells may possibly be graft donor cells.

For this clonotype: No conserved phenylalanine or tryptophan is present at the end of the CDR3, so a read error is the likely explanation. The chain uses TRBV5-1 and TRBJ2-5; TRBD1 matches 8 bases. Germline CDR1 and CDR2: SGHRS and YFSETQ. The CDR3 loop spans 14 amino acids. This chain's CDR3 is CTSRHDRGRETQYL. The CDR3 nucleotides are TGCACCAGCAGACATGACAGGGGTAGGGAGACCCAGTACCTC.

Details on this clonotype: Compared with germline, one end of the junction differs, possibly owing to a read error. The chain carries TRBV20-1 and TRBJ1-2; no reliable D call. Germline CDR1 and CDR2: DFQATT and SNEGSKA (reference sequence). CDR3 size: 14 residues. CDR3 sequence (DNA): TGCAGTGCCAGAGTCCCCGGCCTAAACTATAGCTACACCTTC. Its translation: CSARVPGLNYSYTF.

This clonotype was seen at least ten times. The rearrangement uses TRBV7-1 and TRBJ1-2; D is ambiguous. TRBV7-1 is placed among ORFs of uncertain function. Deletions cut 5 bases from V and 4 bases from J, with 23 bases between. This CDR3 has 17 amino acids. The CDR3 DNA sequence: TGTGCCAGCAGCCTTAGGCATCACGAGGGAAAGACCTATGGCTACACCTTC. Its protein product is CASSLRHHEGKTYGYTF.

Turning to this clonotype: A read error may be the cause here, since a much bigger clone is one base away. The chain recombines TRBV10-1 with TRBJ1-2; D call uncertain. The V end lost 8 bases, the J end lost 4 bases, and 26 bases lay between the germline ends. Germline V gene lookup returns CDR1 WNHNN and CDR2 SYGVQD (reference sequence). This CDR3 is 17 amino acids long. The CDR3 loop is CASGSDIRSRKTYGYTF. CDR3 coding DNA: TGCGCCAGCGGTTCGGATATAAGATCGCGAAAGACCTATGGCTACACCTTC.

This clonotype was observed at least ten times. The CDR3 region is CASSGSATLRKTYGYTF. Here the CDR3 DNA reads TGTGCCAGCAGCGGTTCAGCCACCCTTCGAAAGACCTATGGCTACACCTTC. J is TRBJ1-2 and V is TRBV3-1; D uncertain. Germline CDR1 and CDR2: LGHDT and YNNKEL (reference sequence). V was clipped by 5 bases and J by 4 bases, with 23 bases between them. The CDR3 is 17 amino acids.

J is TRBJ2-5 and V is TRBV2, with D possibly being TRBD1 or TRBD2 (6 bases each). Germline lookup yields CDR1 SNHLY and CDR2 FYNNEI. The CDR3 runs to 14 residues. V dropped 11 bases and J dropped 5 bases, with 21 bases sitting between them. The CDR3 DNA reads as TGTGCCCTTTCCCGGAGGGGGGCCATCGAGACCCAGTACTTC. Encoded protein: CALSRRGAIETQYF.

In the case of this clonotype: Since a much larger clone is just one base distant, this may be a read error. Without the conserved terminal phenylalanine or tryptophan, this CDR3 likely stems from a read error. CDR3 DNA sequence: TGTGCCAGCAGTTTAGCGGCAGGGGGCAACGAGCAGTACCTC. This codes for CASSLAAGGNEQYL. The chain has TRBV27 and TRBJ2-7; 8 bases align to TRBD1. The germline CDR1 and CDR2 sequences are MNHEY and SMNVEV (reference sequence). CDR3 length: 14 amino acids. V trimming: 2 bases; J trimming: 5 bases; junction bases outside the gene matches: 5.

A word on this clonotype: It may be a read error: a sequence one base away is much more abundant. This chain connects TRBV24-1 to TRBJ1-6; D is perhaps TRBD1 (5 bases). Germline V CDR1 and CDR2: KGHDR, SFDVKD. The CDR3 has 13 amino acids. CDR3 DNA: TGTGCCACCCAACTCACAGGAAATTCACCCCCCCACTTT. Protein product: CATQLTGNSPPHF.

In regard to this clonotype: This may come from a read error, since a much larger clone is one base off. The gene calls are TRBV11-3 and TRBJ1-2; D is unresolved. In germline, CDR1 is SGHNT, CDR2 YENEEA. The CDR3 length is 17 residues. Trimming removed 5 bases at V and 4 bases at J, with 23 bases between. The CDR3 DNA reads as TGTGCCAGCAGCATTACGCTCGATCCCGGAAAGACCTATGGCTACACCTTC. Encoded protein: CASSITLDPGKTYGYTF.

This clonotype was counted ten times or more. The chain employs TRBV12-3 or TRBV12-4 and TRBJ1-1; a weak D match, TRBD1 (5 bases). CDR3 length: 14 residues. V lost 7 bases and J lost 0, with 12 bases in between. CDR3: CASNLLGLNTEAFF. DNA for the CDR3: TGTGCCAGCAACCTACTGGGACTGAACACTGAAGCTTTCTTT.

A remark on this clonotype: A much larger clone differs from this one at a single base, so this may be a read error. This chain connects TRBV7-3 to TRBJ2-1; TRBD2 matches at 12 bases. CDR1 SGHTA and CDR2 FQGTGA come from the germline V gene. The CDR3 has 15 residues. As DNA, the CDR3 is TGTGCCAGCAGTCTACTAGCGGGGGGAAACAATGGGCAGTTCTTC. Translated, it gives CASSLLAGGNNGQFF.

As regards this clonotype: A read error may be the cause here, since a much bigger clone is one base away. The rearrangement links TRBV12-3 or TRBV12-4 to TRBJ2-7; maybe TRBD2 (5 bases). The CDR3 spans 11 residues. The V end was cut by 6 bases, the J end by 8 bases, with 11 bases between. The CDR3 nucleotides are TGTGCCAGCAGCTTGACGGGGAAGCAGTACTTC. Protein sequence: CASSLTGKQYF.

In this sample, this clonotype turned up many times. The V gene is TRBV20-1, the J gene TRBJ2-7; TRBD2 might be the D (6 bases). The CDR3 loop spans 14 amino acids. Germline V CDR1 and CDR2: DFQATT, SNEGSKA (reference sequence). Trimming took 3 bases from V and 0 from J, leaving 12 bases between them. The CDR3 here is CSARRGRSSYEQYF. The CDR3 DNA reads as TGCAGTGCTAGGAGAGGGAGGAGCTCCTACGAGCAGTACTTC.

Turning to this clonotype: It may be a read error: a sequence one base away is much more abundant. DNA of the CDR3: TGTGCCAGCAATTACGGATTACAGGGCTATACTGAAGCTTTCTTT. It encodes CASNYGLQGYTEAFF. The V gene is TRBV6-5, the J gene TRBJ1-1; D is possibly TRBD1 (6 bases). The CDR3 loop spans 15 amino acids. Looked up from germline, CDR1 is MNHEY and CDR2 is SVGAGI.

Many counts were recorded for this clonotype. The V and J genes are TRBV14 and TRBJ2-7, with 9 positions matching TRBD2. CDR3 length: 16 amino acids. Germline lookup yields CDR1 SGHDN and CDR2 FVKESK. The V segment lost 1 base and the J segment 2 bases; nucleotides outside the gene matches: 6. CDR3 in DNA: TGTGCCAGCAGCCAAGGGAGCGGGAGGCCCCCCTACGAGCAGTACTTC. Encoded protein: CASSQGSGRPPYEQYF.

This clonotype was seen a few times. This CDR3 reads CSASGWETEAFF. DNA for the CDR3: TGCAGCGCCTCAGGGTGGGAAACTGAAGCTTTCTTT. This chain links TRBV29-1 with TRBJ1-1; D might be TRBD1 (5 bases). The CDR3 extends over 12 amino acids. The ends were cut back, 7 bases at V and 5 bases at J, with 14 bases in the middle. CDR1 is SQVTM, CDR2 ANQGSEA, per germline.

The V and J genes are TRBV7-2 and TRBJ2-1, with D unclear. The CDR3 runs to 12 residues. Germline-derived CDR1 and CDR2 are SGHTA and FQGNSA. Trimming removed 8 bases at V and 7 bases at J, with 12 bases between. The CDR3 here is CASVRVGNEQFF. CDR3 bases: TGTGCCAGCGTTAGGGTGGGGAATGAGCAGTTCTTC.

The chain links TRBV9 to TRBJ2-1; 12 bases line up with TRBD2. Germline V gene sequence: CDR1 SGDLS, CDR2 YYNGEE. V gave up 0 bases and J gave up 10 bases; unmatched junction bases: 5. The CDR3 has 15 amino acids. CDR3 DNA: TGTGCCAGCAGCGTAGGACTAGCGGGAGATGGCGAGCAGTTCTTC. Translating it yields CASSVGLAGDGEQFF.

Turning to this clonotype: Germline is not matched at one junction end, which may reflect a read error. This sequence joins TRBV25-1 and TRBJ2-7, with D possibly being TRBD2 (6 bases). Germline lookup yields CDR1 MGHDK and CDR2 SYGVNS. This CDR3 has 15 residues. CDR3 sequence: CASSEFRGKNYERYF. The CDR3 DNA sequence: TGTGCCAGCAGTGAATTTCGGGGGAAGAACTACGAGCGGTACTTC.